This is a list of T cell receptor beta chains from one sample in a study of blood T cell repertoires in COVID-19. TCRdb's copy holds only in-frame clones and misses some; the assay was immunoSEQ multiplex PCR. The table shows roughly 240,000 clones, with roughly 86% occurring only once. The source material was peripheral blood. The receptors come from a woman aged 55-75 years who had recovered from COVID-19. The CDR3 runs from the conserved cysteine through the conserved F or W. D genes are given only for firm matches. Clone size appears in some rows only: once, few, many, or a class for an expanded clone.

j_call,clone_size,d_call,v_call,cdr3_nt,cdr3_aa
TRBJ1-1,-,TRBD1,TRBV7-6,TGTGCCAGCAGCTTCGGGACAGGGACCAAGGGCACTGAAGCTTTCTTT,CASSFGTGTKGTEAFF
TRBJ1-1,-,-,TRBV27,TGTGCCAGCAGTTTATTCGGGGGGCTTGAAGCTTTCTTT,CASSLFGGLEAFF
TRBJ1-6,-,-,TRBV6-1,TGTGCCAGCAGTGATCGTCTCCCGGGTCTAGGTTCACCCCTCCACTTT,CASSDRLPGLGSPLHF
TRBJ2-2,-,TRBD1,TRBV6-6,TGTGCCAGCATACGACAGGGGGCCGGCGGGGAGCTGTTTTTT,CASIRQGAGGELFF
TRBJ2-7,-,-,TRBV7-2,TGTGCCAGCAGCTTAGCGGGCATCTACGAGCAGTACTTC,CASSLAGIYEQYF
TRBJ1-4,-,-,TRBV4-2,TGTGCCAGCAGCCAAGGGGGAGAGGAACTGTTTTTT,CASSQGGEELFF
TRBJ1-6,-,-,TRBV7-3,TGTGCCAGCAGCCGTCGGGGATCGGGCAGCGTACCCAATTCACCCCTCCACTTT,CASSRRGSGSVPNSPLHF
TRBJ1-1,once,-,TRBV28,TGTGCCAGCAGTTTAGGCCTTGAAGCTTTCTTT,CASSLGLEAFF
TRBJ2-3,-,-,TRBV18,TGTGCCAGCTCACCAGCCAGGTCCCACGGCCACACAGATACGCAGTATTTT,CASSPARSHGHTDTQYF
TRBJ1-5,once,-,TRBV7-9,TGTGCCAGCAGCTTAGGCCGGGAGCCCAATCAGCCCCAGCATTTT,CASSLGREPNQPQHF
TRBJ2-7,-,TRBD1,TRBV19,TGTGCCAGTAGTATTGACAGGGGCTACGAGCAGTACTTC,CASSIDRGYEQYF
TRBJ2-3,-,TRBD2,TRBV9,TGTGCCAGCAGCGCAAACTGGGGGGGAGCCGGAGATACGCAGTATTTT,CASSANWGGAGDTQYF
TRBJ1-1,-,-,TRBV7-2,TGTGCCAGCAGCCTTTGGCTCGCCACTGAAGCTTTCTTT,CASSLWLATEAFF
TRBJ1-2,-,-,TRBV20-1,TGCAGTGCCTACGATAACTATGGCTACACCTTC,CSAYDNYGYTF
TRBJ1-1,-,TRBD1,TRBV5-8,TGTGCCAGCAAACTCTCCGGGACAGGGACTGAAGCTTTCTTT,CASKLSGTGTEAFF
TRBJ1-4,-,TRBD1,TRBV4-2,TGTGCCAGCAGCCCTACAGGGGAGGCGGGTAATGAAAAACTGTTTTTT,CASSPTGEAGNEKLFF
TRBJ2-1,-,TRBD2,TRBV5-1,TGCGCCAGCAGCTTGGGAAGGACTAGCGGGGGGGACAATGAGCAGTTCTTC,CASSLGRTSGGDNEQFF
TRBJ1-1,-,TRBD1,TRBV19,TGTGCCAGTAGTATTGGGACAGGGTCTGAAGCTTTCTTT,CASSIGTGSEAFF
TRBJ1-2,-,-,TRBV4-2,TGTGCCAGCAGCCCGCAGCGGAACACAGCCTATGGCTACACCTTC,CASSPQRNTAYGYTF
TRBJ2-5,-,-,TRBV3-1/TRBV3-2,TGTGCCAGCAGCCAAGAATCCCTCGGAGGAAGAACAAAGACCCAGTACTTC,CASSQESLGGRTKTQYF
TRBJ2-4,-,-,TRBV4-1,TGCGCCAGCAGCCATATAATTACCGGACAGAAAAACATTCAGTACTTC,CASSHIITGQKNIQYF
TRBJ2-2,-,TRBD1,TRBV4-3,TGCGCCAGCAGCCAACACGGACAGGGGGCGCCGGTGGACACCGGGGAGCTGTTTTTT,CASSQHGQGAPVDTGELFF
TRBJ2-2,-,TRBD2,TRBV5-1,TGCGCCAGCAGCATACAGGGCGGGGGGACCGGGGAGCTGTTTTTT,CASSIQGGGTGELFF
TRBJ2-5,-,TRBD1,TRBV12-5,TGTGCTAGTGGCCCGGGACAGGCTGATGGAGAGACCCAGTACTTC,CASGPGQADGETQYF